This T cell receptor (beta chain) was recorded in a study of spatial heterogeneity in lung cancer. Findings of the study overall: Ubiquitous expanded tumor TCRs were seen in blood more at resection than at follow-up.

Germline V gene data show CDR1 as MNHGY and CDR2 as SAAAGT. V gave up 8 bases and J gave up 8 bases, with 10 bases separating them. The length of the CDR3 is 12 residues. Every TCR cDNA molecule bore its own unique molecular identifier. TCRdb called the 5' RACE reads again in MiXCR, with one record for every CDR3 protein. The sample includes 8,400 or so distinct CDR3 sequences, approximately 5% seen only once; the top ten take approximately 30%. This clonotype came up many times. Its antigen is undetermined. Regarding time point: sample taken at primary tumor resection. The clonotype originates from a male donor with early-stage non-small cell lung cancer. The sample was PBMCs, taken at surgery. This chain links TRBV6-8 with TRBJ1-6; D remains unclear. CDR3 amino acids: CASRHIHSPLHF. The CDR3 region has the DNA TGTGCCAGCCGCCACATCCATTCACCCCTCCACTTT.